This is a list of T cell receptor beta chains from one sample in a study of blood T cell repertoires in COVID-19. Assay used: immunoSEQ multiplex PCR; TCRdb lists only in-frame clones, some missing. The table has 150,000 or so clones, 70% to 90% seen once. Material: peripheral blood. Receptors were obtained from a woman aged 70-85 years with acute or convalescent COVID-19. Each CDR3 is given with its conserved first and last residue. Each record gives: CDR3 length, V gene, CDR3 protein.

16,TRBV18,CASSPRSGQGGTEAFF
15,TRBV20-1,CSANEDRVVVQPQHF
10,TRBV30,CAWGPRSDTF
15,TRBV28,CASSSGTGFFQPQHF
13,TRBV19,CASRAGFNEKLFF
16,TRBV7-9,CASSLAPGFNTDTQYF
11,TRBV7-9,CASSPGDEQFF
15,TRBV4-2,CASSPGEGSTYEQYF
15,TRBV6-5,CASSSGGQGSYGYTF
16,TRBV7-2,CASSLDLGGANEKLFF
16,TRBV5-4,CASSPAGTGRSYEQYF
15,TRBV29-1,CSVGSGQAGKAIQYF
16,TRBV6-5,CASSYSLGVSGNTIYF
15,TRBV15,CATSRDAGLGYGYTF
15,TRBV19,CASSMVSGISDGYTF
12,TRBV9,CASSANMEKLFF
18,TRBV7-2,CASSLAVGIAGAEETQYF
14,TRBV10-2,CASSAPGMNTEAFF
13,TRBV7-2,CASSLVRQGGYTF
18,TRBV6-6,CASSPLEGLAGTQETQYF
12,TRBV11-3,CASSLGAGTQYF
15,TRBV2,CASRARAWENTEAFF
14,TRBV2,CASHVDRGNQPQHF
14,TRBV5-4,CASSRSGTGDEQYF
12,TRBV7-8,CASSSGGFGYTF
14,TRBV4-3,CASSHTSGEGEQYF
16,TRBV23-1,CASSQNGGRGYYGYTF
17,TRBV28,CASSLGTEGMLNTEAFF
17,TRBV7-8,CASSLGAVGQGAYEQYF
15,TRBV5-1,CASSPRIAGHNEQFF
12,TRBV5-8,CASRATLFGYTF
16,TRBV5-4,CASSLGAGGASQEQFF
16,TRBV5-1,CASRYGPGQGTYEQYF
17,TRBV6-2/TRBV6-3,CASSYPSAGAPYNEQFF
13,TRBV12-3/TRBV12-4,CASSPDRSYGYTF
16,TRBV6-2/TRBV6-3,CASSSLGQGAYSPLHF
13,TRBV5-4,CASSLGTGMGYTF
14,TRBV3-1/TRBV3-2,CASSSGRLTDTQYF
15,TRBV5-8,CASSFAGAGQETQYF
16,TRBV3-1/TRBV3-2,CASSRASDRMSYGYTF
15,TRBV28,CASSLAGNYQETQYF
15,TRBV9,CASSVGGGPFETQYF
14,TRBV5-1,CASSLPGSTDTQYF
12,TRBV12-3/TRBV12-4,CASSFSRDEQFF
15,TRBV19,CASPAWGETGNTIYF
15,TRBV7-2,CASSPSGTPQETQYF